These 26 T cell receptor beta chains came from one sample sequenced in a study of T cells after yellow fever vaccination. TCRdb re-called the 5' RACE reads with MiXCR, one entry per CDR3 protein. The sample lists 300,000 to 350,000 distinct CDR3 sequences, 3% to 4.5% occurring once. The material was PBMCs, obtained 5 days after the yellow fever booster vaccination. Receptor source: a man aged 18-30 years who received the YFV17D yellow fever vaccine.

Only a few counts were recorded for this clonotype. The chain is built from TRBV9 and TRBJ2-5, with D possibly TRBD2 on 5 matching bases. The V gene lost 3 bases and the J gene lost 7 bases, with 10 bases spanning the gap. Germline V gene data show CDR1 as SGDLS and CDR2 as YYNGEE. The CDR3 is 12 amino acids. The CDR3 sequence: CASSGGLGTQYF. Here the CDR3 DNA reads TGTGCCAGCAGCGGAGGGCTAGGGACCCAGTACTTC.

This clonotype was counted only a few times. The CDR3 is CASTPGTYSYNEQFF. Written as DNA, the CDR3 is TGCGCCAGCACCCCCGGGACTTACTCCTACAATGAGCAGTTCTTC. This rearrangement joins TRBV5-1 to TRBJ2-1; a weak D match, TRBD2 (6 bases). V was pared by 6 bases and J by 0 bases, with 13 bases between. The CDR3 spans 15 residues. Germline V lookup: CDR1 SGHRS, CDR2 YFSETQ.

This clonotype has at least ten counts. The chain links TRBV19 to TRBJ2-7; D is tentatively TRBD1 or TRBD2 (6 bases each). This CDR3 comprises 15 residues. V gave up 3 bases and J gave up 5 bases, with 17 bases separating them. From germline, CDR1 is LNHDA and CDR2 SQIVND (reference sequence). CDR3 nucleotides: TGTGCCAGTAGTATCGGTTGGGGGGCGAGCCACGAGCAGTACTTC. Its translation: CASSIGWGASHEQYF.

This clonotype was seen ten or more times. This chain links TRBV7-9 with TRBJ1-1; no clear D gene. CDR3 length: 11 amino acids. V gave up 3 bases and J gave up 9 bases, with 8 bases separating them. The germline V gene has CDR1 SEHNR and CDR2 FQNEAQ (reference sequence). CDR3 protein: CASSFERKAFF. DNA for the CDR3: TGTGCCAGCAGCTTTGAACGAAAAGCTTTCTTT.

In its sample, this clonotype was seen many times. The CDR3 bases are TGCGCCAGCTCGCCTACAGGGGGAGTCGAGCAGTACTTC. It is translated as CASSPTGGVEQYF. The V and J genes are TRBV5-1 and TRBJ2-7, with 8 bases identical to TRBD1. Germline CDR1 and CDR2: SGHRS and YFSETQ. V was clipped by 7 bases and J by 6 bases; unmatched bases: 9. CDR3 length: 13 amino acids.

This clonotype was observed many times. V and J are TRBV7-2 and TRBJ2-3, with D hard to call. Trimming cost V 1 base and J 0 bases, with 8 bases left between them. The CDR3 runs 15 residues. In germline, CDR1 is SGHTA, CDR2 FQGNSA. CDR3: CASSLDLPSTDTQYF. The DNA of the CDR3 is TGTGCCAGCAGCTTAGACCTACCTAGCACAGATACGCAGTATTTT. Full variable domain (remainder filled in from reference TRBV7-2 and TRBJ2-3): GAGVSQSPSNKVTEKGKDVELRCDPISGHTALYWYRQSLGQGLEFLIYFQGNSAPDKSGLPSDRFSAERTGGSVSTLTIQRTQQEDSAVYLCASSLDLPSTDTQYFGPGTRLTVL.

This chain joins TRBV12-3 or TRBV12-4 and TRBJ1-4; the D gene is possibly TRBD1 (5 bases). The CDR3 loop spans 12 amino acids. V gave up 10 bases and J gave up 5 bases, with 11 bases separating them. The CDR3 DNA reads TGTGCCACAGGAGGGGACAATGAAAAACTGTTTTTT. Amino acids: CATGGDNEKLFF.

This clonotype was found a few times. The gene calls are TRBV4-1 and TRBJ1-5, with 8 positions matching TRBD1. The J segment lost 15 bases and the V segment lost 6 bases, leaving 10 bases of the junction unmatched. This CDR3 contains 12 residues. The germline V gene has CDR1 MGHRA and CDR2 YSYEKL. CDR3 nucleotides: TGCGCCAGCAGAAGGAGGGACAGGTCGGGGCATTTT. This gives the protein CASRRRDRSGHF.

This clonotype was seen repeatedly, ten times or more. In DNA form, the CDR3 reads TGTGCCAGCAGTCGGGCCACGCCGACCCAGTACTTC. It encodes CASSRATPTQYF. The chain recombines TRBV12-3 or TRBV12-4 with TRBJ2-5; D call uncertain. CDR3 length equals 12 residues. The V end lost 5 bases, the J end lost 7 bases, and 11 bases lay between the germline ends.

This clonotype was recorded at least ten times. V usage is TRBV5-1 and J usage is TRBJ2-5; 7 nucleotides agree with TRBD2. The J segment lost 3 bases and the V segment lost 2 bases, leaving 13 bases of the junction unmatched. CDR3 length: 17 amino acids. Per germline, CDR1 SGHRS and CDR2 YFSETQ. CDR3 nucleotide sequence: TGCGCCAGCAGCTTCCTGCCCGGGGGGACGAGGAAAGAGACCCAGTACTTC. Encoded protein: CASSFLPGGTRKETQYF.

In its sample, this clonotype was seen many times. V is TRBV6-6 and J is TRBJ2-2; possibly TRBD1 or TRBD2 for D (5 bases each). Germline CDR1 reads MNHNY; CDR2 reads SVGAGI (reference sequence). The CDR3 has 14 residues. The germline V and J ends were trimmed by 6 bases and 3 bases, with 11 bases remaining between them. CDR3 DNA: TGTGCCAGCAGGGGACCCGTATACACCGGGGAGCTGTTTTTT. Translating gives CASRGPVYTGELFF.

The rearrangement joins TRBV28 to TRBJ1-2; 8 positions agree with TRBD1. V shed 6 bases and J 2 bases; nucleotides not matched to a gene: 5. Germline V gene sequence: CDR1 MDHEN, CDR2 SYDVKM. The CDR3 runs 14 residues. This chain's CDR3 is CASRRQGRNYGYTF. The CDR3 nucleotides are TGTGCCAGCAGGAGACAGGGGCGAAACTATGGCTACACCTTC.

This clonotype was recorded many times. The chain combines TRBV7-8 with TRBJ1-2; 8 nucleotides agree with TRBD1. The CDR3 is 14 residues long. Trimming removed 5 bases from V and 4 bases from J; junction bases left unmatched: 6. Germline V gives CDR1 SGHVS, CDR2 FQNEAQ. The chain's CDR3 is CASSPRTGIYGYTF. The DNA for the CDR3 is TGTGCCAGCAGCCCGCGGACAGGGATCTATGGCTACACCTTC.

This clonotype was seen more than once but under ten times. CDR3 coding DNA: TGCAGTGCCGCCGGGCACAGGGGGGGGGGAAACACCATATATTTT. Translating it yields CSAAGHRGGGNTIYF. V and J are TRBV20-1 and TRBJ1-3, with TRBD1 matching over 8 bases. The CDR3 covers 15 residues. With 6 bases clipped from V and 4 bases from J, the junction kept 11 bases outside the gene matches. Germline V gene lookup returns CDR1 DFQATT and CDR2 SNEGSKA (reference sequence).

Here the CDR3 reads CASSFSRQETQYF. The CDR3 DNA reads TGCGCCAGCAGCTTCTCCAGGCAAGAGACCCAGTACTTC. V is TRBV5-1 and J is TRBJ2-5, with D unresolved. V dropped 2 bases and J dropped 2 bases, with 7 bases sitting between them. CDR3 length: 13 residues. Per the germline V gene, CDR1 is SGHRS and CDR2 is YFSETQ.

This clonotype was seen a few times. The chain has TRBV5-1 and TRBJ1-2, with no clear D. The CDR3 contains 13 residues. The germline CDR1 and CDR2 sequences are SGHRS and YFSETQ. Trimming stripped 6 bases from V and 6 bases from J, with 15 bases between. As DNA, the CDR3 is TGCGCCAGCACCACCTGGGTCGGGAATGGCTACACCTTC. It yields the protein CASTTWVGNGYTF.

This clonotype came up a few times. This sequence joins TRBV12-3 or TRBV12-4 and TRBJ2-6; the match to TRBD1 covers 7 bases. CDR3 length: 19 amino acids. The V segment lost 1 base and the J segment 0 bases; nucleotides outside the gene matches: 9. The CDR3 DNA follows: TGTGCCAGCAGTTTAGTCCTCAGGGGGATTCCCTCTGGGGCCAACGTCCTGACTTTC. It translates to CASSLVLRGIPSGANVLTF.

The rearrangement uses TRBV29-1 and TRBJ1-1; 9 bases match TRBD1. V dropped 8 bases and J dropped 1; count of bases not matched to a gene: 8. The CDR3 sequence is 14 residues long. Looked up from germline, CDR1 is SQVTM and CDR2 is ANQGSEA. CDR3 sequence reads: CSTIQGAENTEAFF. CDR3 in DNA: TGCAGCACCATACAGGGGGCCGAGAACACTGAAGCTTTCTTT. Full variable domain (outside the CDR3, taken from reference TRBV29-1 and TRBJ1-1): SAVISQKPSRDICQRGTSLTIQCQVDSQVTMMFWYRQQPGQSLTLIATANQGSEATYESGFVIDKFPISRPNLTFSTLTVSNMSPEDSSIYLCSTIQGAENTEAFFGQGTRLTVV.

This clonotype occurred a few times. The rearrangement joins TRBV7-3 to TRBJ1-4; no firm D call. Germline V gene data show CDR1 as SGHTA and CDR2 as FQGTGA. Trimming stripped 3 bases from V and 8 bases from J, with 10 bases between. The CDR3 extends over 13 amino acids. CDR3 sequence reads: CASSLEGGEKLFF. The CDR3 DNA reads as TGTGCCAGCAGCTTGGAGGGTGGCGAAAAACTGTTTTTT.

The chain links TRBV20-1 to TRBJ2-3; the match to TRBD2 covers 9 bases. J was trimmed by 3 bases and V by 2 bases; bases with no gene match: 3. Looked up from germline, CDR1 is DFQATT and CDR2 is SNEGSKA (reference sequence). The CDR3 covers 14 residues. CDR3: CSARKAGGTDTQYF. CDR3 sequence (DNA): TGCAGTGCTAGAAAAGCGGGGGGAACAGATACGCAGTATTTT.

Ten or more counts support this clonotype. CDR3 protein: CASVDGYGTNSYNEQFF. The CDR3 DNA reads as TGTGCCAGCGTCGATGGCTATGGGACTAACTCCTACAATGAGCAGTTCTTC. This chain joins TRBV18 and TRBJ2-1; 7 bases are shared with TRBD2. With V trimmed by 8 bases and J by 0 bases, 13 bases remained unmatched. Germline lookup yields CDR1 KGHSH and CDR2 LQKENI. This CDR3 is 17 amino acids long.

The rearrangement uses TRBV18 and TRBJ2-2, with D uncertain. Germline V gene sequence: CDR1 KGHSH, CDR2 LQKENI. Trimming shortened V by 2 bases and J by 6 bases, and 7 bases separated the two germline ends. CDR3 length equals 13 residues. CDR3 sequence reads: CASSPGSAGELFF. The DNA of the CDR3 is TGTGCCAGCTCACCAGGGTCCGCCGGGGAGCTGTTTTTT. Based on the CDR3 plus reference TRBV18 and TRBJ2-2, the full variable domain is NAGVMQNPRHLVRRRGQEARLRCSPMKGHSHVYWYRQLPEEGLKFMVYLQKENIIDESGMPKERFSAEFPKEGPSILRIQQVVRGDSAAYFCASSPGSAGELFFGEGSRLTVL.

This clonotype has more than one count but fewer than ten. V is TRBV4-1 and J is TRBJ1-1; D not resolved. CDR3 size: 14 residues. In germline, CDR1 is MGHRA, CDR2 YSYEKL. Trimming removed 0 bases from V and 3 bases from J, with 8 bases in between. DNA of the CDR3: TGCGCCAGCAGCCAAGAAGGTAAATACACTGAAGCTTTCTTT. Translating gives CASSQEGKYTEAFF.

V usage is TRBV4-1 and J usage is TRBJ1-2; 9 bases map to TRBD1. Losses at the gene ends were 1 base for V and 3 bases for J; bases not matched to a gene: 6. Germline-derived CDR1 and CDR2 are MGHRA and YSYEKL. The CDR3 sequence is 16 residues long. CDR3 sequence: CASSQGGTGPHYGYTF. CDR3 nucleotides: TGCGCCAGCAGCCAAGGCGGGACAGGGCCTCACTATGGCTACACCTTC.

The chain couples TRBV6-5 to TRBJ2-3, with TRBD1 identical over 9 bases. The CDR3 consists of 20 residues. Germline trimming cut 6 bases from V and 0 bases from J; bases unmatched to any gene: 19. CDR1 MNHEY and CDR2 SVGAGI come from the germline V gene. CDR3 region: CASRSAWGQGFGTSTDTQYF. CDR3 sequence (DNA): TGTGCCAGCAGATCGGCGTGGGGACAGGGTTTTGGAACTAGCACAGATACGCAGTATTTT.

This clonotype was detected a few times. The DNA of the CDR3 is TGTGCCAGCAGCCAGAGGGACCACAATGAGCAGTTCTTC. It yields the protein CASSQRDHNEQFF. V and J are TRBV3-1 and TRBJ2-1; D is possibly TRBD1 or TRBD2 (5 bases each). This CDR3 is built from 13 residues. Germline V gives CDR1 LGHDT, CDR2 YNNKEL (reference sequence). V lost 3 bases, J lost 5 bases, and 8 bases lay in between.